The 31 T cell receptor beta chains listed next were all sequenced from one sample in a study of T cells expressing NK-cell markers. From its re-call of the 5' RACE reads, TCRdb lists each CDR3 protein once, without DNA. This table holds some 300,000 distinct CDR3 sequences. The source material was blood T cells: a sorted CD56 or NKG2C T cell subset, CD4+ or CD8+ T cells, or bulk PBMC T cells (not recorded which). These receptors came from a man in his late teens or twenties in good health.

The J gene is TRBJ2-2, the V gene TRBV4-1; TCRdb selects TRBD1, and the lack of DNA leaves this call unchecked. This CDR3 comprises 16 residues. The germline V gene encodes CDR1 MGHRA and CDR2 YSYEKL. CDR3 loop: CASSQEQGKGTGELFF.

The V gene is TRBV29-1, the J gene TRBJ1-1; TCRdb picks TRBD1, but there is no DNA to check that call. Germline V gene sequence: CDR1 SQVTM, CDR2 ANQGSEA. The CDR3 is 13 residues long. The CDR3 is CSVARRGDSRAFF.

This chain connects TRBV15 to TRBJ2-1. This CDR3 comprises 18 residues. In germline, CDR1 is LNHNV, CDR2 YYDKDF (reference sequence). The CDR3 sequence is CATSRNSELQLVKNEQFF.

The chain carries TRBV24-1 and TRBJ2-3; the D gene TCRdb calls, TRBD1, cannot be checked with no DNA. This CDR3 is 20 amino acids long. Per germline, CDR1 KGHDR and CDR2 SFDVKD. The CDR3 spells CATSDLTGTGVTTLTDTQYF.

The rearrangement uses TRBV7-2 and TRBJ2-7; the TCRdb D gene call, TRBD2, has no DNA to confirm it. The CDR3 loop spans 17 amino acids. Germline V gene lookup returns CDR1 SGHTA and CDR2 FQGNSA. The CDR3 sequence is CASSSRLAGGPSYEQYF.

V usage is TRBV4-2 and J usage is TRBJ2-2; TCRdb designates TRBD2, a call that cannot be tested without DNA. The CDR3 has 18 residues. The germline V gene encodes CDR1 LGHNA and CDR2 YNFKEQ. CDR3: CASSQEGLAGGPTGELFF.

V usage is TRBV6-5 and J usage is TRBJ2-1. CDR1 is MNHEY, CDR2 SVGAGI, per germline. This CDR3 comprises 14 residues. The CDR3 loop is CASSYVVGYNEQFF.

The rearrangement uses TRBV29-1 and TRBJ1-1. Germline V gives CDR1 SQVTM, CDR2 ANQGSEA. The CDR3 has 16 amino acids. This CDR3 is CSVVNSSRGMNTEAFF.

The V call is TRBV20-1, the J call TRBJ2-2; TCRdb proposes TRBD1, but this gene call is untestable without DNA. CDR3 length: 13 amino acids. The germline gives CDR1 DFQATT, CDR2 SNEGSKA (reference sequence). This CDR3 reads CSAAQGQTGELFF.

This chain uses TRBV7-2 with TRBJ2-2; no DNA is available, so the TRBD2 call from TCRdb remains unchecked. The CDR3 has 14 residues. The germline V gene encodes CDR1 SGHTA and CDR2 FQGNSA. The CDR3 protein is CASSLTSGTGELFF.

This rearrangement joins TRBV28 to TRBJ1-6. The germline V gene encodes CDR1 MDHEN and CDR2 SYDVKM. The CDR3 consists of 15 residues. The CDR3 sequence: CASSLDRDLNSPLHF.

J is TRBJ1-1 and V is TRBV19; TCRdb indicates TRBD1, and absent DNA this call remains unverified. This CDR3 is built from 15 residues. Per germline, CDR1 LNHDA and CDR2 SQIVND (reference sequence). CDR3 sequence: CASSISGTGNTEAFF.

This rearrangement joins TRBV12-3 or TRBV12-4 to TRBJ2-2. The CDR3 extends over 13 amino acids. The chain's CDR3 is CASSLSRPGELFF.

The chain carries TRBV6-1 and TRBJ2-2; TCRdb reports TRBD1, a call that lacks DNA to check it against. Germline values: CDR1 MNHNS, CDR2 SASEGT. CDR3 length: 15 amino acids. The CDR3 is CASSGTGRNTGELFF.

The rearrangement uses TRBV4-3 and TRBJ1-2; TCRdb lists TRBD1, though no DNA is available to test this call. There are 18 residues in the CDR3. From germline, CDR1 is LGHNA and CDR2 YSLEER. The CDR3 sequence: CASSQLSGRGLANYGYTF.

The V and J genes are TRBV12-3 or TRBV12-4 and TRBJ2-5; absent DNA, TCRdb's TRBD1 call cannot be checked. This CDR3 contains 14 residues. CDR3 residues: CASSPTGPGETQYF.

J is TRBJ2-7 and V is TRBV12-3 or TRBV12-4; there is no DNA to check the TCRdb D call of TRBD2. This CDR3 comprises 15 residues. CDR3 amino acids: CASSPRQAGPYEQYF.

The gene calls are TRBV7-8 and TRBJ1-4; the D call from TCRdb, TRBD1, cannot be confirmed without DNA. Germline V gene lookup returns CDR1 SGHVS and CDR2 FQNEAQ. The CDR3 runs 13 residues. CDR3 residues: CASSLVGTPKLFF.

This chain links TRBV20-1 with TRBJ2-7; lacking DNA, the TRBD1 call made by TCRdb goes unchecked. The germline CDR1 and CDR2 sequences are DFQATT and SNEGSKA (reference sequence). This CDR3 is built from 14 residues. The CDR3 region is CSARDRVSSYEQYF.

The J gene is TRBJ2-7, the V gene TRBV5-6; TCRdb proposes TRBD1, but this gene call is untestable without DNA. Germline V CDR1 and CDR2: SGHDT, YYEEEE. CDR3 size: 14 residues. The CDR3 loop is CASSLRTGTGEQYF.

The V and J genes are TRBV20-1 and TRBJ2-1; the D call of TRBD2 rests on TCRdb alone, since no DNA is present to check it. Germline lookup yields CDR1 DFQATT and CDR2 SNEGSKA (reference sequence). The CDR3 loop spans 14 amino acids. The CDR3 loop reads CSAKRDLGRNEQFF.

This chain links TRBV4-2 with TRBJ2-1; TCRdb selects TRBD2, and the lack of DNA leaves this call unchecked. The CDR3 totals 18 residues. Germline V gene data show CDR1 as LGHNA and CDR2 as YNFKEQ. The CDR3 loop reads CASSHSGATESVIVEQFF.

The V and J genes are TRBV7-6 and TRBJ2-1; the TCRdb call, TRBD1, lacks DNA for checking. The CDR3 is 15 residues long. Looked up from germline, CDR1 is SGHVS and CDR2 is FNYEAQ. CDR3: CASSLGRAGYNEQFF.

This rearrangement joins TRBV18 to TRBJ2-3. Germline-derived CDR1 and CDR2 are KGHSH and LQKENI. The CDR3 has 12 amino acids. CDR3 in amino acids: CASSPYNNTQYF.

The genes are TRBV25-1 and TRBJ2-6; the TRBD2 assignment by TCRdb is unverifiable without DNA. CDR1 MGHDK and CDR2 SYGVNS come from the germline V gene. This CDR3 has 18 amino acids. The CDR3 reads CASSGWVAGESGANVLTF.

The chain links TRBV11-3 to TRBJ2-7; the D call of TRBD2 rests on TCRdb alone, since no DNA is present to check it. The germline CDR1 and CDR2 sequences are SGHNT and YENEEA. The CDR3 loop spans 15 amino acids. CDR3: CASSLDGTSAGEQYF.

J is TRBJ1-5 and V is TRBV6-2 or TRBV6-3; TCRdb designates TRBD1, a call that cannot be tested without DNA. Germline CDR1 is MNHEY and CDR2 is SVGEGT. CDR3 size: 14 residues. This CDR3 reads CASSHGAYNQPQHF.

This chain links TRBV29-1 with TRBJ2-3. Germline V gene data show CDR1 as SQVTM and CDR2 as ANQGSEA. The CDR3 consists of 13 residues. CDR3 loop: CSVESGSTDTQYF.

The chain links TRBV5-1 to TRBJ2-3; TCRdb selects TRBD1, and the lack of DNA leaves this call unchecked. Per the germline V gene, CDR1 is SGHRS and CDR2 is YFSETQ. The CDR3 spans 13 residues. Here the CDR3 reads CASNQQGSDTQYF.

This chain connects TRBV12-3 or TRBV12-4 to TRBJ2-1. The length of the CDR3 is 12 residues. CDR3 protein: CASSSRANEQFF.

This chain joins TRBV29-1 and TRBJ2-5; there is no DNA to check the TCRdb D call of TRBD2. The CDR3 is 13 amino acids. Germline lookup yields CDR1 SQVTM and CDR2 ANQGSEA. The chain's CDR3 is CSVGGLARETQYF.